This T cell receptor beta chain came from a study of blood T cell repertoires in COVID-19. Study information: The United States, Italy and Spain supplied acute and convalescent COVID-19 samples. T cells, B-cell-depleted T cells, or PBMCs supplied cDNA or gDNA.

Source study methods: Quantification of nucleated cells was approximated via reference gene primer amplification. Only in-frame clones appear in the TCRdb table, and some are missing; sequencing was by immunoSEQ multiplex PCR. The V and J calls and the clone size are those of that table, but D and trimming were determined from the DNA. The data contain roughly 290,000 clones, 85% of them seen just once; the ten biggest clones take up approximately 3.8%. The CDR3 has 14 residues. The germline CDR1 and CDR2 sequences are SGHNT and YYREEE (reference sequence). V lost 4 bases, J lost 4 bases, and 2 bases stayed unmatched.

Sequencing was carried out using peripheral blood. The clonotype comes from a woman aged 50 to 60 with active or convalescent COVID-19. The chain recombines TRBV5-4 with TRBJ2-2, with 9 bases fitting TRBD1. The DNA of the CDR3 is TGTGCCAGCAGCACGACAGGGGGCACCGGGGAGCTGTTTTTT. This encodes CASSTTGGTGELFF.